This paragraph covers one T cell receptor beta chain sequence. Its antigen remains unidentified. Base qualities are missing; no much larger clone stands one base away. This specimen belongs to a study of shared clonotypes between healthy human individuals (TCRdb year 2020). About the full investigation: A few men and a couple of women, aged 18 to 49 years, made up the cohort. Between about 0.8 and 9 billion PBMCs per donor were obtained by leukapheresis. The study deeply sequenced blood TCR repertoires of about 5 healthy adults to estimate repertoire size and the extent of clonotype sharing between individuals. Libraries were prepared and TCR repertoires were sequenced by different laboratories using diverse techniques, in order to increase sequencing depth and limit assay-specific biases. For each donor, CD4 naive and CD4 memory were each run on three plates, CD8 naive on two plates, and CD8 memory on one plate. Broader findings and caveats from the paper: Rarefaction of sorted-subset datasets indicated incomplete sequencing despite the large sequencing depth. Estimated clonotype richness was generally larger for naive than for memory subsets. Only blood was sampled, and tissue TCR repertoires likely differ from those in blood. Compared with non-shared clonotypes, clonotypes shared by all four sorted-subset donors had higher generation probabilities. Based on pairwise subsampling, the degree of clonotype sharing among donors was expected to be affected by sequencing depth. The small number of donors limited the genetic and exposure-history diversity represented. Sharing across several donors was observed for about 5% of naive CD4, over 3% of naive CD8, roughly 2.3% of memory CD4, and around 0.4% of memory CD8 clonotypes.

Using the deep immunoSEQ assay, TCR CDR3 regions were amplified from genomic DNA by multiplex PCR. Extracted genomic DNA from each cell subset was distributed evenly across all wells of several immunoSEQ 96-well plates, and each plate was treated as a replicate. For sorted subsets, roughly 200 ng of genomic DNA, equivalent to 30,000 or so T cell genomes, went into each replicate PCR. The purified libraries were quantified using a Qubit 3.0 fluorometer, sized with a Bioanalyzer 2100, and then quantified again using the KAPA Library Quantification kit. Every immunoSEQ 96-well plate was sequenced on a separate single-read 150-cycle Illumina NextSeq 550 flow cell. The authors' pipeline ran thus. Because only junctional sequences without quality scores were contained in the immunoSEQ output, filtering matching that applied to full-length reads could not be performed. Sequences were annotated with PyIR, a Python wrapper for IgBLAST v1.9, and V/J genes and CDR3 were assigned using IMGT germline references. Reads were filtered out if the reads had weak V/J assignments (E-value above 1e-6), no CDR3, stop codons, out-of-frame junctions, or ambiguous translated residues. V3J clonotypes were defined by identical inferred V gene, J gene, and CDR3 amino acid sequence. To compute the percentage overlap between repertoires, the number of shared unique clonotypes was divided by the size of the smaller repertoire. Richness of each repertoire was evaluated using RTK rarefaction, the Chao1 estimator, and Recon v2.1 estimates of unobserved clonotypes. For all TCRbeta clonotypes obtained by the gDNA method from four donors, generation probabilities were computed with OLGA. TCRdb mirrors the immuneACCESS table, restricted to in-frame sequences. Some clones are absent from its copies; in checked studies, under half trace to an unresolved V gene, and the reason for the others is unknown. The V and J calls and clone size are taken from that table; D and trimming were inferred from the DNA. The sample includes about 750,000 clones, with 85% to 95% observed a single time. The ten biggest clones cover 20% to 30% of the sample.

CD8 naive samples were obtained by positive selection for CCR7 among CD45RO-negative cells, yielding a CD45RA+CCR7+ population from which TemRA cells were excluded. Donors were healthy HIV-negative adults with no recently reported acute infections or vaccinations. Every donor was a Caucasian adult living in Nashville, Tennessee, USA. Blood was collected by leukapheresis, and PBMCs were isolated by Ficoll-Histopaque density gradient centrifugation and then cryopreserved in liquid nitrogen vapor phase. Analytical flow cytometry was used to check the purity and quantity of every magnetically sorted T cell population. From each sorted fraction, genomic DNA was isolated and quantified by UV absorbance on a Nanodrop 2000c. The CDR3 contains 14 residues, cysteine and phenylalanine counted. The retained sequence is limited to the CDR3, 42 bases, with the frame set at the first base. The germline ends are 15 bases apart after V is trimmed by 3 bases and J by 9 bases. Via the germline V gene, CDR1 is ENHRY and CDR2 SYGVKD.

The chain is assembled from TRBV10-3 and TRBJ2-1; a tentative D match to TRBD2 spans 7 bases. Sample: naive CD8+ T cells sorted from blood. Explained via the paper, the cell subset or site label denotes: CD45RA+CCR7+. This TCR came from a man in his thirties or forties in good health. Here the CDR3 is given as CAISDRWEGGEQFF. The sequence in DNA is TGTGCCATCAGTGATAGGTGGGAGGGGGGTGAGCAGTTCTTC.